This T cell receptor beta chain was sequenced for a study of shared T cell receptors in the human thymus. Clones were sequenced by immunoSEQ multiplex PCR, and TCRdb holds only the in-frame ones, with some missing. Among hundreds of thousands of clones listed, 95% were seen once. This clone was observed once. V gave up 5 bases and J gave up 1 base, with 16 bases separating them. The CDR3 loop spans 16 amino acids. Germline CDR1 reads MNHEY; CDR2 reads SMNVEV (reference sequence). The clonotype originates from a human donor. This chain connects TRBV27 to TRBJ2-3, with a possible D match to TRBD1 (6 bases). What was sequenced was thymocytes. The CDR3 DNA reads TGTGCCAGCAGTACCTCCGACAGGTTAGGCACAGATACGCAGTATTTT. Its protein product is CASSTSDRLGTDTQYF.